This T cell receptor (beta chain) was sequenced in a study of T cells in Graves' hyperthyroidism and ophthalmopathy. This clonotype was counted ten times or more. V lost 3 bases, J lost 7 bases, and 9 bases stayed unmatched. In germline, CDR1 is SGHRS, CDR2 YFSETQ. The CDR3 has 16 amino acids. It was RNA transcripts that yielded the amplified TCR beta CDR3 regions. TCR CDR3 regions were first amplified by RT-PCR with HTBI primers. Each CDR3 protein is one row after TCRdb ran MiXCR on the multiplex PCR reads. The profile covers 360,000 or so distinct CDR3 sequences, with about 19% appearing a single time and 3.7% taken by the ten largest.

The sequence was obtained from a woman in her late teens or twenties with Graves' hyperthyroidism. The chain joins TRBV5-1 to TRBJ2-7, with 14 bases aligning to TRBD2. What was sequenced was blood. The CDR3 coding sequence is TGCGCCAGCAGCTCCCGACTAGCGGGGGGGCCGGTTGAGCAGTACTTC. Protein product: CASSSRLAGGPVEQYF.